The 17 T cell receptor beta chains reported below all come from one sample, sequenced in a study of early T cells in non-severe SARS-CoV-2 infection. TCRdb reanalysed the 5' RACE reads using MiXCR and keeps one entry per CDR3 protein. The sample has 75,000 to 100,000 distinct CDR3 sequences, roughly 17% seen once. The sequencing input was whole blood. These receptors were taken from an adult who was a healthcare worker with PCR-confirmed SARS-CoV-2 infection or an uninfected control (not recorded which).

This clonotype occurred a few times. This chain joins TRBV7-2 and TRBJ2-5; TRBD2 might be the D (5 bases). The CDR3 covers 16 residues. The V and J ends lost 1 base and 5 bases respectively, with 17 bases between them. CDR1 and CDR2 (germline): SGHTA, FQGNSA. CDR3 nucleotides: TGTGCCAGCAGCTTAGAACCAGCGGCCCCCTTCGAGACCCAGTACTTC. It codes for CASSLEPAAPFETQYF.

This clonotype was picked up many times. This sequence joins TRBV29-1 and TRBJ2-5, with D possibly TRBD2 on 5 matching bases. With 2 bases removed from V and 3 bases from J, the gap between germline ends came to 7 bases. The germline V gene encodes CDR1 SQVTM and CDR2 ANQGSEA. CDR3 size: 12 residues. The CDR3 DNA reads TGCAGCGTTGAACCCGGGGAAGAGACCCAGTACTTC. It translates to CSVEPGEETQYF.

The chain recombines TRBV27 with TRBJ2-1, with unresolved D. Germline-derived CDR1 and CDR2 are MNHEY and SMNVEV (reference sequence). Trimming removed 2 bases at V and 0 bases at J, with 23 bases between. The CDR3 length is 20 residues. CDR3 coding DNA: TGTGCCAGCAGTTTAATGTCGAACCTACCCTGGAAAAGCTCCTACAATGAGCAGTTCTTC. It yields the protein CASSLMSNLPWKSSYNEQFF.

The rearrangement joins TRBV20-1 to TRBJ2-5; D possibly uses TRBD1 or TRBD2 (6 bases each). The CDR3 has 13 amino acids. Trimming removed 8 bases from V and 7 bases from J, with 20 bases in between. From germline, CDR1 is DFQATT and CDR2 SNEGSKA (reference sequence). Here the CDR3 DNA reads TGCAGTACCTCCATGGGGGGCCGAGGGACCCAGTACTTC. It yields the protein CSTSMGGRGTQYF.

The count of this clonotype is one. The gene calls are TRBV20-1 and TRBJ2-7; D remains unclear. Germline V gives CDR1 DFQATT, CDR2 SNEGSKA (reference sequence). This CDR3 has 11 residues. Trimming removed 6 bases from V and 4 bases from J, with 10 bases in between. The CDR3, as DNA: TGCAGTGCCCCTCTGGGGTACGAGCAGTACTTC. It is translated as CSAPLGYEQYF.

This sequence joins TRBV7-2 and TRBJ2-5; a weak D match, TRBD2 (7 bases). Germline-derived CDR1 and CDR2 are SGHTA and FQGNSA. This CDR3 contains 14 residues. The V end was cut by 3 bases, the J end by 5 bases, with 13 bases between. CDR3 coding DNA: TGTGCCAGCAGCTTTTGGGAGGGGGGCGAGACCCAGTACTTC. Residues: CASSFWEGGETQYF.

This clonotype was counted a few times. The gene calls are TRBV7-9 and TRBJ1-2, with D possibly TRBD1 on 5 matching bases. The ends were cut back, 3 bases at V and 8 bases at J, with 13 bases in the middle. CDR3 length: 13 residues. CDR1 and CDR2 (germline): SEHNR, FQNEAQ (reference sequence). CDR3 in amino acids: CASSFIQGTGYTF. The CDR3 bases are TGTGCCAGCAGCTTCATACAAGGGACCGGCTACACCTTC.

The chain links TRBV5-1 to TRBJ2-3, with D unclear. The germline V and J ends were trimmed by 2 bases and 4 bases, with 8 bases remaining between them. Germline assignment: CDR1 SGHRS and CDR2 YFSETQ. The CDR3 runs 13 residues. CDR3 nucleotide sequence: TGCGCCAGCAGCTTAGCCGCGGCAGATACGCAGTATTTT. It is translated as CASSLAAADTQYF. The full variable domain, its missing parts supplied by reference TRBV5-1 and TRBJ2-3, is KAGVTQTPRYLIKTRGQQVTLSCSPISGHRSVSWYQQTPGQGLQFLFEYFSETQRNKGNFPGRFSGRQFSNSRSEMNVSTLELGDSALYLCASSLAAADTQYFGPGTRLTVL.

V gene TRBV29-1 combines with J gene TRBJ2-7, with D maybe TRBD1 (5 bases). There are 11 residues in the CDR3. Germline V gene sequence: CDR1 SQVTM, CDR2 ANQGSEA. V was shortened by 4 bases and J by 5 bases, with 9 bases between the two germline ends. The CDR3 sequence is CSVGQFNEQYF. The CDR3 DNA follows: TGCAGCGTTGGACAGTTTAACGAGCAGTACTTC.

This rearrangement joins TRBV7-2 to TRBJ2-7; maybe TRBD2 (6 bases). CDR3 length equals 16 residues. Trimming pared 1 base from V and 3 bases from J, leaving 16 bases between. Germline V CDR1 and CDR2: SGHTA, FQGNSA. In DNA, the CDR3 is TGTGCCAGCAGCTTAGAAGGGCGGGGTTGGTTCTACGAGCAGTACTTC. Translated: CASSLEGRGWFYEQYF.

This clonotype was detected only a few times. V gene TRBV19 combines with J gene TRBJ1-4; D not certain. This CDR3 spans 17 amino acids. Trimming stripped 6 bases from V and 3 bases from J, with 20 bases between. CDR1 LNHDA and CDR2 SQIVND come from the germline V gene (reference sequence). The CDR3 DNA reads TGTGCCAGTAGCACCACCCAGGACGGTGTGGCTAATGAAAAACTGTTTTTT. It translates to CASSTTQDGVANEKLFF. Combining the CDR3 with reference TRBV19 and TRBJ1-4 gives the whole variable domain DGGITQSPKYLFRKEGQNVTLSCEQNLNHDAMYWYRQDPGQGLRLIYYSQIVNDFQKGDIAEGYSVSREKKESFPLTVTSAQKNPTAFYLCASSTTQDGVANEKLFFGSGTQLSVL.

In this sample, this clonotype turned up a few times. This chain joins TRBV12-3 or TRBV12-4 and TRBJ2-6; D ambiguous. The V end lost 8 bases, the J end lost 4 bases, and 3 bases lay between the germline ends. The CDR3 totals 11 residues. The CDR3 protein is CASVGANVLTF. The CDR3 DNA reads as TGTGCCAGCGTGGGGGCCAACGTCCTGACTTTC.

This clonotype was counted between two and nine times. In DNA, the CDR3 is TGCAGCGTTAACGGGGGGGGTCCAGATACGCAGTATTTT. Its translation: CSVNGGGPDTQYF. The J gene is TRBJ2-3, the V gene TRBV29-1; 8 bases agree with TRBD2. V shed 5 bases, J shed 4 bases, and the junction held 5 bases outside the gene matches. Germline V gene sequence: CDR1 SQVTM, CDR2 ANQGSEA. The CDR3 covers 13 residues.

This clonotype was recorded a few times. The rearrangement joins TRBV6-2 or TRBV6-3 to TRBJ2-7; D call uncertain. This CDR3 contains 15 residues. Trimming removed 6 bases from V and 3 bases from J, with 18 bases in between. Germline V gene lookup returns CDR1 MNHEY and CDR2 SVGEGT. CDR3 coding DNA: TGTGCCAGCAGCGATAGTACTCCTGCGTTCTACGAGCAGTACTTC. Its translation is CASSDSTPAFYEQYF.

V usage is TRBV20-1 and J usage is TRBJ2-2; 11 nucleotides line up with TRBD2. This CDR3 contains 14 residues. Losses at the gene ends were 6 bases for V and 1 base for J; bases not matched to a gene: 1. From germline, CDR1 is DFQATT and CDR2 SNEGSKA (reference sequence). CDR3 loop: CSAGLAGNTGELFF. The CDR3 nucleotides are TGCAGTGCCGGACTAGCGGGGAACACCGGGGAGCTGTTTTTT.

The gene calls are TRBV19 and TRBJ2-7, with 15 bases that match TRBD2. Germline CDR1 and CDR2: LNHDA and SQIVND (reference sequence). V gave up 5 bases and J gave up 3 bases; unmatched junction bases: 5. The CDR3 runs to 16 residues. The CDR3 sequence is CASSAGLAGGFYEQYF. The CDR3 DNA is TGTGCCAGTAGTGCGGGACTAGCGGGAGGTTTCTACGAGCAGTACTTC.

This sequence joins TRBV4-1 and TRBJ2-7; TRBD1 matches at 7 bases. Germline-derived CDR1 and CDR2 are MGHRA and YSYEKL. V lost 1 base, J lost 6 bases, and 12 bases stayed unmatched. The CDR3 is 16 residues long. CDR3 sequence (DNA): TGCGCCAGCAGCCAAGGAACAGGGGTTGGTCCCGGCGAGCAGTACTTC. This sequence encodes CASSQGTGVGPGEQYF.